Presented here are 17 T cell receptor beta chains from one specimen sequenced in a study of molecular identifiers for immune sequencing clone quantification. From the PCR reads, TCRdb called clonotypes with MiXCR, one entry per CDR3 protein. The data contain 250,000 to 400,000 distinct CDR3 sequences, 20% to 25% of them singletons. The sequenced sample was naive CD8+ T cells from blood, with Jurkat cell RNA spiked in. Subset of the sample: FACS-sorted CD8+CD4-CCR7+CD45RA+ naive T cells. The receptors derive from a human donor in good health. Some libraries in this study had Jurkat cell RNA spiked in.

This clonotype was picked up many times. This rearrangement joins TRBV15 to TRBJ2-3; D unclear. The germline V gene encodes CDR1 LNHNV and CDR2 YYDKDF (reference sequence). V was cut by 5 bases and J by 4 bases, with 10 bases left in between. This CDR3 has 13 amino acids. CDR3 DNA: TGTGCCACCAGCGAGCCAGAGGCAGATACGCAGTATTTT. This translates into CATSEPEADTQYF.

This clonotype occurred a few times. The DNA of the CDR3 is TGCAGTGCTAGAGATGGTGGGGGCAGCTACGAGCAGTACTTC. The encoded protein is CSARDGGGSYEQYF. The chain uses TRBV20-1 and TRBJ2-7; maybe TRBD1 (6 bases). CDR3 size: 14 residues. CDR1 DFQATT and CDR2 SNEGSKA come from the germline V gene (reference sequence). V was trimmed by 0 bases and J by 3 bases, leaving 12 bases between them.

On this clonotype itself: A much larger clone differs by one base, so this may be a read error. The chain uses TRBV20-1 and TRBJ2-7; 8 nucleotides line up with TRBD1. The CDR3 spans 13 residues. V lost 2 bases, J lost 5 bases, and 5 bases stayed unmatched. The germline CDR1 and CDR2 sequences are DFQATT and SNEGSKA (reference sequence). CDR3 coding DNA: TGCAGTGCTAGACCCCAGGGGGCCCACGAGCAGTACTTC. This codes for CSARPQGAHEQYF.

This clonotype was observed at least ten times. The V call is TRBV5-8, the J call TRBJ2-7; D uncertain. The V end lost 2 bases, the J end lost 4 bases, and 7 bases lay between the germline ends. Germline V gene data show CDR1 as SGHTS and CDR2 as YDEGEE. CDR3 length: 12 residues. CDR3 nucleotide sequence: TGTGCCAGCAGCTTCGGCCAATACGAGCAGTACTTC. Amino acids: CASSFGQYEQYF.

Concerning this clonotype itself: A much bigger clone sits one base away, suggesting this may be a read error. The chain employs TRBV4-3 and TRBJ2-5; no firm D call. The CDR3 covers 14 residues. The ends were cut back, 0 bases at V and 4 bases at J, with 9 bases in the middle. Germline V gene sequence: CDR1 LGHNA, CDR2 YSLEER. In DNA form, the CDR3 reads TGCGCCAGCAGCCAAGATCGGTACCGAGAGACCCAGTACTTC. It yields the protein CASSQDRYRETQYF.

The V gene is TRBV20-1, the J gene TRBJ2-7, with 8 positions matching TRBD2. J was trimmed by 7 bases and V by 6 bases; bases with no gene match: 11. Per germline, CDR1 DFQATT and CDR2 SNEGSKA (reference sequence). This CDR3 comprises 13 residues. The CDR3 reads CSARGLARMEQYF. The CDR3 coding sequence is TGCAGTGCCCGTGGACTAGCCCGGATGGAGCAGTACTTC.

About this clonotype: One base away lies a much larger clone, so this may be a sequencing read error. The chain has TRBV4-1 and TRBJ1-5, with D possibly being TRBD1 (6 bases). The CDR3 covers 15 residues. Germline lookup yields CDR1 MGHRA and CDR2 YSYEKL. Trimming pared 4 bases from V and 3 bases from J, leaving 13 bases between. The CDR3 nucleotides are TGCGCCAGCAGCCCCGGGGACACCCTCAATCAGCCCCAGCATTTT. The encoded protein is CASSPGDTLNQPQHF.

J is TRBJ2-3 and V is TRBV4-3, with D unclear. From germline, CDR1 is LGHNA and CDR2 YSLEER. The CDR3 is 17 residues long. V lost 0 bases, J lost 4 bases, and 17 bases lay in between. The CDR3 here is CASSQDFVPAAADTQYF. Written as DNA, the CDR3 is TGCGCCAGCAGCCAAGATTTTGTTCCTGCGGCAGCAGATACGCAGTATTTT.

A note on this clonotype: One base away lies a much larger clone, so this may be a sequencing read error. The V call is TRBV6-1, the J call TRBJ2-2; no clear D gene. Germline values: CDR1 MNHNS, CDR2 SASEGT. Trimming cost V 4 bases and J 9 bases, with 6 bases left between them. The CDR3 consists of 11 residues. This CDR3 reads CASSAVRELFF. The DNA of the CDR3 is TGTGCCAGCAGTGCGGTCAGGGAGCTGTTTTTT.

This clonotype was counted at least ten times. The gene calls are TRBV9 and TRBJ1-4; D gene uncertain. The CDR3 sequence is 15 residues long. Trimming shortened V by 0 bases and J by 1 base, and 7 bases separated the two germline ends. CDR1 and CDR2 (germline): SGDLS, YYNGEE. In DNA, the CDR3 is TGTGCCAGCAGCGTAGAGGGAGTAACTAATGAAAAACTGTTTTTT. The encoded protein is CASSVEGVTNEKLFF.

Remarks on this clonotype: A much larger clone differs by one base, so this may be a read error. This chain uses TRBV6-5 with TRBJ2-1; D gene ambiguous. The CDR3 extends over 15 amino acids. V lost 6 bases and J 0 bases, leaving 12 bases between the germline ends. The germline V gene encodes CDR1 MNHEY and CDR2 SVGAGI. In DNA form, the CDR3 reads TGTGCCAGCAGCGTGGGCCCTAACTCCTACAATGAGCAGTTCTTC. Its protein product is CASSVGPNSYNEQFF.

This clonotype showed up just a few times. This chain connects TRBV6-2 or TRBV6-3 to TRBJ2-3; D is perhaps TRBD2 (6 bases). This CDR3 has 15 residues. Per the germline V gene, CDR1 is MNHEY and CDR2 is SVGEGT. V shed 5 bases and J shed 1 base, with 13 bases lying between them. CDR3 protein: CASSRGYSRTDTQYF. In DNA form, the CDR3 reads TGTGCCAGCAGTCGGGGGTATTCCCGCACAGATACGCAGTATTTT.

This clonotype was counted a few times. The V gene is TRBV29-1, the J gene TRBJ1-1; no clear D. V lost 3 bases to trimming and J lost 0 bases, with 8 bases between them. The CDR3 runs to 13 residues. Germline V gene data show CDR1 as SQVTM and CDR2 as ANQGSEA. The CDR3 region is CSVEYILNTEAFF. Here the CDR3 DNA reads TGCAGCGTTGAGTACATCCTGAACACTGAAGCTTTCTTT.

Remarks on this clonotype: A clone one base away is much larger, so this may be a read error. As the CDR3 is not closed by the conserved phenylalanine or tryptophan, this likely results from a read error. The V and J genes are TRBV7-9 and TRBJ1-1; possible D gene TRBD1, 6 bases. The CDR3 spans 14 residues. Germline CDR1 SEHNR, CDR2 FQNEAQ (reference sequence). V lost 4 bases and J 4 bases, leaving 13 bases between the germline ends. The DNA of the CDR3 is TGTGCCAGCAGCTCTGTTACAGGGCTCACTGAAGCTTTCTAT. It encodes CASSSVTGLTEAFY.

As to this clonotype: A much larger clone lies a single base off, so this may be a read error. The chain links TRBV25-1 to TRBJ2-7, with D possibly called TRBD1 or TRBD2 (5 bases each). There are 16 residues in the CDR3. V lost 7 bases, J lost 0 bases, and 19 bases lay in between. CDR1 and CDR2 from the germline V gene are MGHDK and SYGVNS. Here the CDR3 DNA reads TGTGCCAGCACTAGAACTAGAGGGGAGCACTCCTACGAGCAGTACTTC. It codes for CASTRTRGEHSYEQYF.

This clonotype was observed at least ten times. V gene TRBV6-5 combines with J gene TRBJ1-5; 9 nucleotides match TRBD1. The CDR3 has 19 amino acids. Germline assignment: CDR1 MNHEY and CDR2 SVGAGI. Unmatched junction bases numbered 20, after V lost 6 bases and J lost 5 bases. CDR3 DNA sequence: TGTGCCAGCAGCCAAACCGGGACAGGGAGTAAAATCAATGATCAGCCCCAGCATTTT. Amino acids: CASSQTGTGSKINDQPQHF.

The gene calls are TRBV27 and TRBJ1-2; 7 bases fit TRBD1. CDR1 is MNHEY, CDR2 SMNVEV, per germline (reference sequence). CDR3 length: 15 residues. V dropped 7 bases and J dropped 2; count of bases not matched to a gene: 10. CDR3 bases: TGTGCCAGCACCTTGACAGGGAGGGAGAACTATGGCTACACCTTC. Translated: CASTLTGRENYGYTF.